This record covers a single TCR beta chain. Its antigen is still unknown. These data are taken from a study of T cell responses to AZD1222 COVID-19 vaccine. Regarding the study as a whole: An increase in Spike-specific TCR breadth and depth was observed after two AZD1222 doses. Baseline antibody screening turned up just a handful of seropositive AZD1222 recipients. The span of vaccine-associated CD4 TCRs extended across spike, with dominance at 160-218 and 743-854.

CDR1 SGHTS and CDR2 YDEGEE come from the germline V gene. V lost 2 bases to trimming and J lost 3 bases, with 15 bases between them. This CDR3 comprises 15 residues. Clones were sequenced by immunoSEQ multiplex PCR, and TCRdb holds only the in-frame ones, with some missing. The repertoire consists of 64,000 or so clones, with 80% to 85% occurring once and the leading ten covering around 7.8%. Sequencing was performed on peripheral blood, taken on day 0 of AZD1222 vaccination. The chain links TRBV5-8 to TRBJ2-7; D possibly corresponds to TRBD1 (5 bases). The sequence came from an adult in good health. CDR3 sequence: CASSFGYQGDYEQYF. CDR3 in DNA: TGTGCCAGCAGCTTCGGGTATCAGGGCGACTACGAGCAGTACTTC.